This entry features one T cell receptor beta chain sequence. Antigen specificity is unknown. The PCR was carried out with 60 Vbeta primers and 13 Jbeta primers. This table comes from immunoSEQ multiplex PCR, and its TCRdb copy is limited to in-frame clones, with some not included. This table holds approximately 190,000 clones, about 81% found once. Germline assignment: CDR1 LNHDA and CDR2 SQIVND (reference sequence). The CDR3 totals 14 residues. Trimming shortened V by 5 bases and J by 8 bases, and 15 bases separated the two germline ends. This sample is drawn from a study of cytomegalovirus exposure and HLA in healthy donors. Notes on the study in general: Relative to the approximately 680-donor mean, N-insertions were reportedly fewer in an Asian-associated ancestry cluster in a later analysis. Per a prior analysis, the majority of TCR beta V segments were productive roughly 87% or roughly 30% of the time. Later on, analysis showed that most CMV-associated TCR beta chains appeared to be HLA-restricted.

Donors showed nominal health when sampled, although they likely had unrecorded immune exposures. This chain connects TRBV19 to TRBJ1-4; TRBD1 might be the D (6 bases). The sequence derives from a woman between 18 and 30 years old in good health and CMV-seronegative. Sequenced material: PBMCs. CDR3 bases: TGTGCCAGTAGTGCACTAACAGGGAGCGAAAAACTGTTTTTT. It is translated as CASSALTGSEKLFF.